Included here is one T cell receptor beta chain sequence, with context. Its antigen is still unknown. Using immunoSEQ multiplex PCR, the repertoire was profiled, and TCRdb retains in-frame clones only, with some absent. Of 55,000 to 85,000 clones listed, around 83% were seen once; the top ten hold 9.5% to 10%. This entry comes from a study of T cell responses to AZD1222 COVID-19 vaccine. Study in general: Second doses that came at about 4 or about 12 weeks were put together. General study results and limits: Spike was spanned by vaccine-associated CD4 TCRs, which were dominant at 160-218 and 743-854.

The source material was peripheral blood, sampled on day 0 of AZD1222 vaccination. This TCR derives from an adult in good health.

The CDR3 protein is CASSLSRTGAPYEQYF. CDR3 bases: TGTGCCAGCAGCTTGTCTCGGACAGGAGCGCCCTACGAGCAGTACTTC. This rearrangement joins TRBV11-1 to TRBJ2-7; 7 nucleotides match TRBD1. Germline CDR1 and CDR2: SGHAT and FQDESV (reference sequence). With 3 bases clipped from V and 2 bases from J, the junction kept 10 bases outside the gene matches. The CDR3 is made up of 16 amino acids.